This TCR beta chain stems from a study of monozygotic twins with inflammatory bowel disease (dated by TCRdb to about 2019). Some background on the complete study: A total of some 30 monozygotic twin pairs were included in the full study, comprising nine German pairs (four IBD-concordant, five IBD-discordant) and 19 IBD-discordant Danish pairs. Within discordant pairs, disease-associated traits were sought mainly by comparing IBD patients with their genetically identical healthy co-twins. Each individual had, on average, about 151 000 unique TCRalpha sequences and 181 000 unique TCRbeta sequences available for analysis.

From each donor, a roughly 2.3 ml peripheral blood sample was drawn into PAXgene tubes and stored at -80 degrees C. Total RNA was isolated from whole blood with the PAXgene blood miRNA kit on an automated QIAcube, without T cell sorting. Deep TCRalpha and TCRbeta repertoire profiling with unique molecular barcoding was performed on peripheral blood of monozygotic twin pairs concordant or discordant for inflammatory bowel disease. Smoking habits were recorded for all twin pairs, and each individual was classified as a current, former or never smoker. Beyond this particular receptor, the publication reports: A decrease in TCRbeta repertoire diversity, as measured by inverse Simpson index, was observed in IBD patients compared with their healthy co-twins. No single strong signal or clonotype linked to IBD turned up in the results, so the idea that one exists was not supported. Compared with healthy twins, IBD patients shared fewer clonotypes with other individuals, and the difference was most pronounced in patients with signs of disease activity. Distinction between different T cell subtypes could not be achieved in the analysis. Differing immunosuppressive treatments among patients may have added background noise and inter-individual variability to the repertoires. Repertoire similarity did not differ between concordant and discordant twins, possibly due to limited statistical power.

A remark on this clonotype: The antigen it recognizes is unknown.

The library was made by 5' RACE. Preparation of each TCR library used roughly 3,300 ng of total RNA. For each sample, cDNA synthesis was carried out in eight separate reactions using SMARTScribe reverse transcriptase. Unique molecular identifiers containing a 6-nucleotide sample barcode were introduced through template switching during cDNA synthesis. TCRalpha and TCRbeta cDNA was amplified by two nested PCRs of roughly 16 and 10 cycles, with bead purification after each PCR. Before amplification, the cDNA was treated with uracil DNA-glycosylase and purified using the QIAquick PCR purification kit. The second PCR added Illumina TruSeq-compatible adapters along with sample-specific barcodes. TapeStation and Qubit were used to check library quality and concentration, and 5 ng of each library went into the pool. Sequencing of pooled libraries was carried out on an Illumina HiSeq2500 single-index Rapid Run using 2 x 100 bp reads and custom sequencing primers. From the authors' description of their analysis: MiGEC version 1.2.6 was used for UMI-based consensus assembly, which corrected PCR and sequencing errors. MiXCR version 2.1.1 was used to carry out V(D)J alignment, clonotype assembly and CDR3 extraction. To normalise gene usage, clonotype sharing and MAIT/NKT TCR abundance, the top 1000, 10 000 and 20 000 clonotypes in each sample were analysed. After downsampling to 27 000 UMIs, diversity was calculated as the inverse Simpson index using the vegan R package. Paired Mann-Whitney U tests were applied to discordant twin pairs, with Benjamini-Hochberg correction for multiple testing. Based on TCRdb reprocessing of the reads, there is one entry per CDR3 protein sequence, and DNA is missing. V and J calls and clone size were set by TCRdb, not the authors. The table of this sample itemizes roughly 140,000 distinct CDR3 sequences. Jointly, the top ten make up under 2.5% of the sample.

CDR1 and CDR2, looked up from the germline V gene (reference sequence), are SGHKS and YYEKEE. The CDR3 sequence holds 16 residues, the cysteine and phenylalanine included. DNA is not recorded here. This clonotype was obtained from a human donor with ulcerative colitis or Crohn's disease, or a healthy co-twin of an affected twin (not recorded which). Sequencing was done on a sample of blood. The chain was built from TRBV5-5 and TRBJ2-1; TCRdb picks TRBD2, but there is no DNA to check that call. The CDR3 has the sequence CASKKGLAGSYNEQFF.